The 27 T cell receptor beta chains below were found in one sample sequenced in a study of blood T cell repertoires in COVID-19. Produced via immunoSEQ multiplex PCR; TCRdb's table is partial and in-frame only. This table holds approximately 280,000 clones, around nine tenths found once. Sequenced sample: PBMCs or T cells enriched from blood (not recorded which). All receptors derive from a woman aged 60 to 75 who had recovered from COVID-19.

As DNA, the CDR3 is TGTGCCAGCAGCCAAAATTTACTCTCCTCTGGAAACACCATATATTTT. Amino acids: CASSQNLLSSGNTIYF. The gene calls are TRBV4-2 and TRBJ1-3; D remains unclear. The germline V and J ends were trimmed by 2 bases and 0 bases, with 11 bases remaining between them. The CDR3 length is 16 residues. Germline CDR1 reads LGHNA; CDR2 reads YNFKEQ.

This CDR3 is CARSFDLPGGETQYF. The CDR3 DNA sequence: TGTGCCAGAAGCTTTGACCTTCCGGGTGGAGAGACCCAGTACTTC. V and J are TRBV5-3 and TRBJ2-5; no definite D call. TRBV5-3 is flagged as an ORF with uncertain function. V was pared by 2 bases and J by 4 bases, with 15 bases between. The CDR3 contains 15 residues.

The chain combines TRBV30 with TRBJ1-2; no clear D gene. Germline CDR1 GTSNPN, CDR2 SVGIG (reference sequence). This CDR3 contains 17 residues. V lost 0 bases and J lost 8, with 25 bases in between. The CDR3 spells CAWSVLFFGREGGGYTF. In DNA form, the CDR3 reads TGTGCCTGGAGTGTATTATTTTTTGGAAGGGAAGGAGGGGGCTACACCTTC.

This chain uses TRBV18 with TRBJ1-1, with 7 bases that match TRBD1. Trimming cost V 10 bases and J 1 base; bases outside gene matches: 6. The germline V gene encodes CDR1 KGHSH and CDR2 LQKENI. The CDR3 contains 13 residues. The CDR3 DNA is TGTGCCACCACGGACAGGAGGAACACTGAAGCTTTCTTT. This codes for CATTDRRNTEAFF. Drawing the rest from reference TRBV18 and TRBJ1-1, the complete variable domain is NAGVMQNPRHLVRRRGQEARLRCSPMKGHSHVYWYRQLPEEGLKFMVYLQKENIIDESGMPKERFSAEFPKEGPSILRIQQVVRGDSAAYFCATTDRRNTEAFFGQGTRLTVV.

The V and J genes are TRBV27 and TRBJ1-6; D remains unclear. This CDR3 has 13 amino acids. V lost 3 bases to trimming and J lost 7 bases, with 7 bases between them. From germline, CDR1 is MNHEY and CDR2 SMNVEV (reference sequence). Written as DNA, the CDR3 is TGTGCCAGCAGTTTTCACTTCAATTCACCCCTCCACTTT. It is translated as CASSFHFNSPLHF.

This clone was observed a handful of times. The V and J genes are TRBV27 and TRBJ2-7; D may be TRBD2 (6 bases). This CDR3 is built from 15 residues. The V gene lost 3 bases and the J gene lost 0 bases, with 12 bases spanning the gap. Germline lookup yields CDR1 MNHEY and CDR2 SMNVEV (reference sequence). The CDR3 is CASSFKSGYSYEQYF. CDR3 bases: TGTGCCAGCAGTTTTAAGAGCGGGTACTCCTACGAGCAGTACTTC.

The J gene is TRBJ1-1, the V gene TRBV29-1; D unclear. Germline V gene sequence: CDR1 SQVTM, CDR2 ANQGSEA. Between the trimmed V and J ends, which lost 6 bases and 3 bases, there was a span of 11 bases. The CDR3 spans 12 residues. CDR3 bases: TGCAGCGTCTCGAGGAAGTACACTGAAGCTTTCTTT. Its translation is CSVSRKYTEAFF.

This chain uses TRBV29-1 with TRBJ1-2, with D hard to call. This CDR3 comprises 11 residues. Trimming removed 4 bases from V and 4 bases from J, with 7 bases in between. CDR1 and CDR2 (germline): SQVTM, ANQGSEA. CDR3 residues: CSVGAGYGYTF. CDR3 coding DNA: TGCAGCGTTGGGGCAGGCTATGGCTACACCTTC.

CDR3 amino acids: CASSITAYQPQHF. The CDR3 DNA is TGTGCCAGTAGTATTACAGCATATCAGCCCCAGCATTTT. This chain uses TRBV19 with TRBJ1-5; D gene unclear. Trimming removed 3 bases from V and 5 bases from J, with 8 bases in between. Germline CDR1 reads LNHDA; CDR2 reads SQIVND (reference sequence). The CDR3 covers 13 residues.

In nucleotides, the CDR3 is TGTGCCAGCAGCTCGGGGACAGGGGGCCCCTATGGCTACACCTTC. Its translation is CASSSGTGGPYGYTF. The gene calls are TRBV7-9 and TRBJ1-2; 12 positions agree with TRBD1. This CDR3 comprises 15 residues. Germline assignment: CDR1 SEHNR and CDR2 FQNEAQ (reference sequence). The V gene end was trimmed by 4 bases and the J gene end by 4 bases; junction bases not matched to a gene: 4.

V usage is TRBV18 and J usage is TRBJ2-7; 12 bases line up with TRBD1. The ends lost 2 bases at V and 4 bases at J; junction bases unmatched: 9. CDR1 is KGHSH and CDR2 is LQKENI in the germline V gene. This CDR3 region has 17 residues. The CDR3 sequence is CASSPGTGGRNLYEQYF. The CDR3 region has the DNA TGTGCCAGCTCACCAGGGACAGGGGGCCGAAACCTTTACGAGCAGTACTTC. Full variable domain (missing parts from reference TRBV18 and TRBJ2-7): NAGVMQNPRHLVRRRGQEARLRCSPMKGHSHVYWYRQLPEEGLKFMVYLQKENIIDESGMPKERFSAEFPKEGPSILRIQQVVRGDSAAYFCASSPGTGGRNLYEQYFGPGTRLTVT.

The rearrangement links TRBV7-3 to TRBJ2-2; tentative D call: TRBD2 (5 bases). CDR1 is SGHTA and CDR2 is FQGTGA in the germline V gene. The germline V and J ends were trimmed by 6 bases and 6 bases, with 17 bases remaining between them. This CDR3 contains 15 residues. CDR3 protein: CASRWAADGSGELFF. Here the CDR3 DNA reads TGTGCCAGCAGGTGGGCAGCGGATGGGTCCGGGGAGCTGTTTTTT.

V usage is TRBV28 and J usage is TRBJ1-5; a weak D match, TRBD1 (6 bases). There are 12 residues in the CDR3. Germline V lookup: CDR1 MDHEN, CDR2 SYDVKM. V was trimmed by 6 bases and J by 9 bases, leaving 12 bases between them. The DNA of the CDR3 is TGTGCCAGCAGGAACCTGGGGGCGCCCCAGCATTTT. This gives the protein CASRNLGAPQHF.

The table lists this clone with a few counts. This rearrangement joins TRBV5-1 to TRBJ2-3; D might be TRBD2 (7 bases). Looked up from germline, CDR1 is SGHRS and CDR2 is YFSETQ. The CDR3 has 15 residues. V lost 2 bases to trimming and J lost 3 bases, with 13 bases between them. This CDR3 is CASSLIAGATDTQYF. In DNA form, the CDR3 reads TGCGCCAGCAGCTTAATCGCGGGGGCGACAGATACGCAGTATTTT.

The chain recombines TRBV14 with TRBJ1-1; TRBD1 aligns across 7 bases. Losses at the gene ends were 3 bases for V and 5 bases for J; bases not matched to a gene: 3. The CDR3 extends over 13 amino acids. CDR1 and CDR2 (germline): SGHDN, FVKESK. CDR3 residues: CASSQLTGTEAFF. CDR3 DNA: TGTGCCAGCAGCCAGTTGACAGGGACTGAAGCTTTCTTT.

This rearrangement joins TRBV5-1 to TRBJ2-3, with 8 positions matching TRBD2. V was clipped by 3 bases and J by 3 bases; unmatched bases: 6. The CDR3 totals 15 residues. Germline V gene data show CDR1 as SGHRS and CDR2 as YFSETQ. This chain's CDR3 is CASSSTGGLTDTQYF. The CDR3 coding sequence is TGCGCCAGCAGCTCGACGGGGGGGCTTACAGATACGCAGTATTTT.

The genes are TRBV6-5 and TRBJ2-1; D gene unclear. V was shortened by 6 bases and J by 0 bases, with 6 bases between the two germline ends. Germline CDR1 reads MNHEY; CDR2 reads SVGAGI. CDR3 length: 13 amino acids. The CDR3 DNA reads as TGTGCCAGCAGGCAGGACTCCTACAATGAGCAGTTCTTC. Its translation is CASRQDSYNEQFF.

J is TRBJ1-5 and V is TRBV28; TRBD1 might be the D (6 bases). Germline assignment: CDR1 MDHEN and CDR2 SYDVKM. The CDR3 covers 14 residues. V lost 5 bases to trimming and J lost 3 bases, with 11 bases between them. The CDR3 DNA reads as TGTGCCAGCAGTATCCCAGGGGTCAATCAGCCCCAGCATTTT. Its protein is CASSIPGVNQPQHF.

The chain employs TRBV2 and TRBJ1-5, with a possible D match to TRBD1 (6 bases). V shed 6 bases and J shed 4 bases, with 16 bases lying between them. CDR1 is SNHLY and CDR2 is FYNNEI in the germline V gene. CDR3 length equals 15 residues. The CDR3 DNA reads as TGTGCCAGCAGCGCCGTACAGGGAGGGAATCAGCCCCAGCATTTT. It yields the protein CASSAVQGGNQPQHF.

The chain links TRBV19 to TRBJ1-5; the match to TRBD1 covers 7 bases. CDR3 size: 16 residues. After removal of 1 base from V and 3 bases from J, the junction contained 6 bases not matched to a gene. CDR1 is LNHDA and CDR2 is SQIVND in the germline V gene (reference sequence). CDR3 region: CASSIAHRGSNQPQHF. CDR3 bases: TGTGCCAGTAGTATAGCTCACAGGGGTTCCAATCAGCCCCAGCATTTT.

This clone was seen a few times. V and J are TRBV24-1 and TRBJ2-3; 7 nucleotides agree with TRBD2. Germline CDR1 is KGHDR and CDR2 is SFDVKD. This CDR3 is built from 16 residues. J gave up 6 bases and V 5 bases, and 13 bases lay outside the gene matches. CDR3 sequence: CATSASGGPRTDTQYF. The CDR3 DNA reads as TGTGCCACCAGTGCCTCGGGGGGACCTCGGACGGATACGCAGTATTTT.

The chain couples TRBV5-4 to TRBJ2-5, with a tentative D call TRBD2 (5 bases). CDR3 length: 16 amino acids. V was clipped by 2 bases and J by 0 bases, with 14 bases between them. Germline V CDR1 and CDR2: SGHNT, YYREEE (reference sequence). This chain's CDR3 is CASSLGGTGNQETQYF. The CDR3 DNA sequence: TGTGCCAGCAGCTTAGGAGGTACGGGGAACCAAGAGACCCAGTACTTC.

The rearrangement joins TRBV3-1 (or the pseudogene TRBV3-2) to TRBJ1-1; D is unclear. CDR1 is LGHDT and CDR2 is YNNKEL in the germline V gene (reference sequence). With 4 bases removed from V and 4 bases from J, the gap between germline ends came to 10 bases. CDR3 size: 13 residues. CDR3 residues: CASSPPGSTEAFF. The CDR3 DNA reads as TGTGCCAGCAGCCCTCCGGGAAGCACTGAAGCTTTCTTT.

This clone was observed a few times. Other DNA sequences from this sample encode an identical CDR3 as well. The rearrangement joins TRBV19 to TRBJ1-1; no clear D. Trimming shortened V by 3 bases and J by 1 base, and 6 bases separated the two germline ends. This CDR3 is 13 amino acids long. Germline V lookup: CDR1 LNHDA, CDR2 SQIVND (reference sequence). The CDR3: CASSIGGNTEAFF. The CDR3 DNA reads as TGTGCCAGTAGTATCGGCGGGAACACTGAAGCTTTCTTT.

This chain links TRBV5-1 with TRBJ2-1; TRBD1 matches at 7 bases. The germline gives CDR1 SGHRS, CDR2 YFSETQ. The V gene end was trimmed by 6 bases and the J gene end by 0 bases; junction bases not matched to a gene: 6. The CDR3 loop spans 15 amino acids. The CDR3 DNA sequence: TGCGCCAGCATCCTAGGGACAGACTCCTACAATGAGCAGTTCTTC. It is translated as CASILGTDSYNEQFF.

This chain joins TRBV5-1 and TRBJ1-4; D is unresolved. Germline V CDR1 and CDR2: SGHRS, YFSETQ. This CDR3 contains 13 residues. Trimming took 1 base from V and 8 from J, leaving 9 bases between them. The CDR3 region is CASSLKRHEKLFF. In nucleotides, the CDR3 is TGCGCCAGCAGCTTGAAAAGACACGAAAAACTGTTTTTT.

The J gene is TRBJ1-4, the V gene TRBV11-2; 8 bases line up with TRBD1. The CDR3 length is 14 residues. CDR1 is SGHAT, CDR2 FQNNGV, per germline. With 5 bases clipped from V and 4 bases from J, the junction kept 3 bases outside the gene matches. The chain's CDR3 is CASSPDRVNEKLFF. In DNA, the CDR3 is TGTGCCAGCAGCCCGGACAGGGTTAATGAAAAACTGTTTTTT.